This T cell receptor beta chain was captured by sequencing in a study of molecular identifiers for immune sequencing clone quantification (dated by TCRdb to 2017 to 2018). About the study as a whole: For a replicate experiment, RNA from around 20,000 or 99,000 naive CD8 T cells was divided into five aliquots, of which four were sequenced. CD8 T cells were used in a methods study to benchmark molecular-identifier clustering-based TCR repertoire sequencing (MIDCIRS) and TCR RNA copy counting. Paper-wide results and their limitations: Roughly 3 recovered TCR RNA copies per cell were obtained by modeling, versus around 10 by digital PCR, implying a capture efficiency of 25% to 35%. Spiked-in Jurkat TCR RNA (approximately 10 copies' worth), which is not part of the donor repertoire, was contained in the naive libraries. Clones above 20 RNA copies held over 97% of molecules in CMV-specific effector cells but under 1% in naive cells. Highly expanded clone sizes could be underestimated if identical TCR molecules share a barcode. When barcode sub-clustering was omitted, TCR diversity was inflated by chimeric consensus sequences, with chimeras reaching as high as 47%. A single cell's worth of spiked-in Jurkat TCR RNA was reported detectable even among under 1.1 million naive CD8 T cells.

Libraries were built with PCR. Data came from an Illumina HiSeq 4000. Bulk TCR libraries were generated as previously described, with the TCR primers listed in Table S5 used. The Qiagen AllPrep DNA/RNA kit was used to purify total RNA. Before analysis, reads from multiple sequencing runs of one library were combined. In the paper's pipeline: Only reads with exact TCR constant sequence were kept, trimmed to 150 nt, and grouped by their 12-nt molecular barcodes. Reads in each barcode group were sub-clustered using a 15% Levenshtein threshold, and a quality-weighted consensus sequence was built for each RNA molecule. Non-functional sequences were discarded, and so were lower-count sequences lying one edit away from another sequence. Based on a fit of two negative binomial distributions, barcode sub-clusters having less than 20% of the maximum read count were discarded. TCRdb handled the public reads itself, with Q25 trimming in fastp and clone calling in MiXCR, and kept productive beta chains. CDR3 protein duplicates are merged, each entry listing the most common genes and DNA. TCRdb's processing, not the authors', yielded these V and J calls. In all, the sample holds 9,500 to 15,000 distinct CDR3 sequences, and 18% of those were seen once. The ten largest make up approximately 1.6% of the sample.

In its sample, this clonotype was seen many times. Its cognate antigen has yet to be identified. Base qualities are not provided; no much larger clone lies one nucleotide away. Libraries of naive CD8 T cells were built from about 20,000 to 1,000,000 sorted cells, with 10%, 30% or 50% of the purified RNA used. On a BD FACSAria II, naive CD8 T cells were FACS-sorted as CD8+CD4-CCR7+CD45RA+ and collected into RLT Plus buffer. Detection sensitivity was tested by spiking Jurkat RNA equal to ten or so TCR copies' worth into samples containing about 20,000-1,100,000 naive CD8 T cells. CD8 T cells were enriched with RosetteSep CD8+ T Cell Enrichment Cocktail and Ficoll-Paque, followed by ACK red cell lysis. CDR1 MDHEN and CDR2 SYDVKM were looked up in the germline V gene. The cysteine opens and the phenylalanine closes a CDR3 of 13 amino acids. CDR3 DNA is the only sequence kept; it has 39 bases, read in frame from the first base. The trim is 3 bases for V and 1 base for J, with a gap of 7 bases between the germline ends.

What was sequenced was naive CD8+ T cells from blood, with Jurkat cell RNA spiked in. The cell subset or site label corresponds to: FACS-sorted CD8+CD4-CCR7+CD45RA+ naive T cells. The TCR originated in a human donor in good health. Some libraries in this study had Jurkat cell RNA spiked in. The sequence is built from TRBV28 and TRBJ2-7; the D gene identity is not certain. The encoded CDR3 is CASSFGFSYEQYF. The nucleotide sequence is TGTGCCAGCAGTTTCGGCTTTTCCTACGAGCAGTACTTC.